One T cell receptor beta chain is described in this entry. The antigen is not known. This specimen belongs to a study of Tregs in tolerant kidney transplant recipients. Study results and limitations: This study did not directly address biological reproducibility. Validation in larger populations is needed because few patients were studied.

Data came from immunoSEQ multiplex PCR; TCRdb stores just in-frame clones and leaves some out. This listing includes 50,000 or so clones. The source was CD4+ T cells from blood, collected before the transplant. This clonotype was obtained from a human donor who received a combined kidney and bone marrow transplant.

CDR3 DNA (partial): TGTGCCAGTAGTCTCGTAGCGGGTGGGTACGAG. Protein: CASSLVAGGYE. The complete CDR3 reads CASSLVAGGYEQYF. The chain recombines TRBV19 with TRBJ2-7; 7 nucleotides match TRBD2. The read ends 3 residues before the CDR3 terminus; that terminus is restored from the germline J gene. Per germline, CDR1 LNHDA and CDR2 SQIVND (reference sequence). The trim removed 5 bases at V and 4 bases at J, leaving 8 bases unmatched. This CDR3 region has 14 residues.